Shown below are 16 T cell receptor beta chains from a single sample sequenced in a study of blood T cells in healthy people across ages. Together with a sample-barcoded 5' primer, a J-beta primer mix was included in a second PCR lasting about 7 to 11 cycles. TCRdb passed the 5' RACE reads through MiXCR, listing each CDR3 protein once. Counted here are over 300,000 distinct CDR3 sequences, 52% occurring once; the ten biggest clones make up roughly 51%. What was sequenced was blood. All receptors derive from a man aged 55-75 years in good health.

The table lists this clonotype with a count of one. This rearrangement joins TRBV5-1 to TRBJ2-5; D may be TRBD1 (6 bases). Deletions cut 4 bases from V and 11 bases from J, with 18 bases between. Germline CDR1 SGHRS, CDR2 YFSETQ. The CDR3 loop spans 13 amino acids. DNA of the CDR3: TGCGCCAGCAGCCCCGGACAGCACAATGAGCAGTACTTC. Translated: CASSPGQHNEQYF.

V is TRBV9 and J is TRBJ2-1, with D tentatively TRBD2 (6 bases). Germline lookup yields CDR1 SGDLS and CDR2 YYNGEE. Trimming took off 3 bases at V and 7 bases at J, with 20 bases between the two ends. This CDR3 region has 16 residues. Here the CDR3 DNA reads TGTGCCAGCAGCGGTGGGGGGACCTATAACACGAATGAGCAGTTCTTC. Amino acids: CASSGGGTYNTNEQFF. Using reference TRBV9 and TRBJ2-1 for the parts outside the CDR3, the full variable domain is DSGVTQTPKHLITATGQRVTLRCSPRSGDLSVYWYQQSLDQGLQFLIQYYNGEERAKGNILERFSAQQFPDLHSELNLSSLELGDSALYFCASSGGGTYNTNEQFFGPGTRLTVL.

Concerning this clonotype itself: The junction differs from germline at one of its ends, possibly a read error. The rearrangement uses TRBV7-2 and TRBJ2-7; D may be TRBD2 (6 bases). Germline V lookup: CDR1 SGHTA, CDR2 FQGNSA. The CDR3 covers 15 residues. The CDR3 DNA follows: TGTGCCAGCAGCAAAGTCGGCGGGGCCTCCGACGAGCAGTACTTC. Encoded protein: CASSKVGGASDEQYF.

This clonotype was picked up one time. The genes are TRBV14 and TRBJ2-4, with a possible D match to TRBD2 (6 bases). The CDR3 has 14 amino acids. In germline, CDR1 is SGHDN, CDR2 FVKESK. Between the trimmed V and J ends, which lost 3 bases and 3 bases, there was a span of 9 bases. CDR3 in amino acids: CASSQQGGKNIQYF. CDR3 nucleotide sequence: TGTGCCAGCAGCCAGCAGGGAGGCAAAAACATTCAGTACTTC.

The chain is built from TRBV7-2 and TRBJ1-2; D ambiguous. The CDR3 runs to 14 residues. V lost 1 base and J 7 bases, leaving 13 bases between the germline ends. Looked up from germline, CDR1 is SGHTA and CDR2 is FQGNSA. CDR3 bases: TGTGCCAGCAGCTTAGGATCTCCCTTGGGTGGCTACACCTTC. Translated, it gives CASSLGSPLGGYTF.

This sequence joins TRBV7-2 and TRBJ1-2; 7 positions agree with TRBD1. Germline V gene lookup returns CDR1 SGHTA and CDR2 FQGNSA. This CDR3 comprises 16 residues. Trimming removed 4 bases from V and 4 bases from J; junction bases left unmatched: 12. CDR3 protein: CASSSPPPTGPYGYTF. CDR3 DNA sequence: TGTGCCAGCAGCTCACCTCCCCCGACAGGGCCCTATGGCTACACCTTC.

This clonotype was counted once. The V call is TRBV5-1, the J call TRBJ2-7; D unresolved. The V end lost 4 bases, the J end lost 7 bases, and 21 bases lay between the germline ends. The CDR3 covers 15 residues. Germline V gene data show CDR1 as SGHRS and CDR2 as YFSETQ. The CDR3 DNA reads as TGCGCCAGCAGCCCCACGGAGCTTCGGAGCCGTGAGCAGTACTTC. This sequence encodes CASSPTELRSREQYF.

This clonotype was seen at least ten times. For the CDR3, the DNA is TGCAGCGTTTATCAGGGGAACACTGAAGCTTTCTTT. Translated: CSVYQGNTEAFF. The V and J genes are TRBV29-1 and TRBJ1-1; TRBD1 might be the D (5 bases). The ends were cut back, 5 bases at V and 1 base at J, with 8 bases in the middle. This CDR3 is 12 amino acids long. CDR1 and CDR2 from the germline V gene are SQVTM and ANQGSEA.

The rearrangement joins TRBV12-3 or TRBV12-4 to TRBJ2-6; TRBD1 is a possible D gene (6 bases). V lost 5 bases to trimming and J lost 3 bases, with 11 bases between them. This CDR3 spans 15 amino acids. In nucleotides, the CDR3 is TGTGCCAGCAGTCCACAGGGATTTGGGGCCAACGTCCTGACTTTC. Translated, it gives CASSPQGFGANVLTF.

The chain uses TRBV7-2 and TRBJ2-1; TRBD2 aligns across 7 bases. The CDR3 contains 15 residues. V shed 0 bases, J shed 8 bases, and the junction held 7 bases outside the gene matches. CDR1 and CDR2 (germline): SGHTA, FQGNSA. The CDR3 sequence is CASSLARGSRDEQFF. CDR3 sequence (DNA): TGTGCCAGCAGCTTAGCTCGCGGGAGCCGGGATGAGCAGTTCTTC.

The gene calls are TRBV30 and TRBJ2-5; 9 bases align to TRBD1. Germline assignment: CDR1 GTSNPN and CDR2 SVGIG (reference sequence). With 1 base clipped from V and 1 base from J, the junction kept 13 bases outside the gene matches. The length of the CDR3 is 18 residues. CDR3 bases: TGTGCCTGGAGTGCACAAAGGGCACAGGGGGCGATCCAAGAGACCCAGTACTTC. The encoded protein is CAWSAQRAQGAIQETQYF.

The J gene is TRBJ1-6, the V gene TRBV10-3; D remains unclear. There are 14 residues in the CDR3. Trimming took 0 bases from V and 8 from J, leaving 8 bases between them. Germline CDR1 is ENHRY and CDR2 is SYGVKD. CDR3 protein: CAISESRWDSPLHF. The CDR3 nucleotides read TGTGCCATCAGTGAGTCCCGGTGGGATTCACCCCTCCACTTT.

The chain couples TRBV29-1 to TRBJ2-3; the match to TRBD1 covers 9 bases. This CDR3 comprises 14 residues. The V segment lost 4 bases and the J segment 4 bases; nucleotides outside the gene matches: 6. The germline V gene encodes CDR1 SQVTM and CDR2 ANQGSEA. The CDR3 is CSVAGTGPADTQYF. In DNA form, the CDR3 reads TGCAGCGTTGCCGGGACAGGGCCCGCAGATACGCAGTATTTT.

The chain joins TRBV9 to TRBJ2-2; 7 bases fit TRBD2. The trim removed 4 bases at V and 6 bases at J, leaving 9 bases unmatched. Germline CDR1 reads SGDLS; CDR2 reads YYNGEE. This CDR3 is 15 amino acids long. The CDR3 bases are TGTGCCAGCAGCTCTAGGGACTATCGAGCCGGGGAGCTGTTTTTT. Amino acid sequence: CASSSRDYRAGELFF.

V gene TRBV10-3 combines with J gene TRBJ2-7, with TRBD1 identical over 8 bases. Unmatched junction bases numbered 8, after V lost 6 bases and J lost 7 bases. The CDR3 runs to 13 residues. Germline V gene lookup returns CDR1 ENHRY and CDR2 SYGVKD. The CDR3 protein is CAISRTGSEEQYF. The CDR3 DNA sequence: TGTGCCATCAGCCGGACAGGGTCCGAAGAGCAGTACTTC.

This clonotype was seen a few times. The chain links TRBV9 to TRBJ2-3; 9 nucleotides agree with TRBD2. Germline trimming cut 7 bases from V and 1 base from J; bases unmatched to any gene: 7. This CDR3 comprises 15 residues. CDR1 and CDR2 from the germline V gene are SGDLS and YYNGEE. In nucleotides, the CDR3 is TGTGCCAGCCAAAGAGCGGGGGGCCGCACAGATACGCAGTATTTT. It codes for CASQRAGGRTDTQYF.